The present T cell receptor (beta chain) was sequenced within a study of cytomegalovirus exposure and HLA in healthy donors. PCR used 60 Vbeta primers and 13 Jbeta primers. Using immunoSEQ multiplex PCR, the repertoire was profiled, and TCRdb retains in-frame clones only, with some absent. The sample totals roughly 60,000 clones; its top ten clones hold 3.5% to 4%. The CDR3 has 13 amino acids. Germline V lookup: CDR1 GTSNPN, CDR2 SVGIG (reference sequence). Trimming took off 3 bases at V and 3 bases at J, with 9 bases between the two ends. The sequenced sample consisted of PBMCs. The V and J genes are TRBV30 and TRBJ2-1, with D perhaps matching TRBD1 (5 bases). This sequence was found in a woman under 30 in good health and CMV-seronegative. CDR3 region: CAWSRVGYNEQFF. The CDR3 bases are TGTGCCTGGAGCAGGGTGGGCTACAATGAGCAGTTCTTC. Variable domain in full (rest from reference TRBV30 and TRBJ2-1): SQTIHQWPATLVQPVGSPLSLECTVEGTSNPNLYWYRQAAGRGLQLLFYSVGIGQISSEVPQNLSASRPQDRQFILSSKKLLLSDSGFYLCAWSRVGYNEQFFGPGTRLTVL.